This T cell receptor (beta chain) is from a study of cytomegalovirus exposure and HLA in healthy donors. Overall study findings and caveats: Accurate prediction of HLA-A and HLA-B alleles (for most subjects) was reportedly achieved from TCR beta sequences.

A word on this clone: The antigen remains unidentified.

PCR used 60 Vbeta primers and 13 Jbeta primers. Assay: immunoSEQ multiplex PCR; the TCRdb copy retains only in-frame clones and omits some. The data show 150,000 to 200,000 clones, 85% seen once. Sequenced input: PBMCs. The TCR was taken from a boy younger than 10 in good health and CMV-seronegative.

The CDR3: CASSQSFGGSGPDTQYF. The CDR3 DNA is TGCGCCAGCAGCCAGTCCTTTGGGGGGTCCGGGCCAGATACGCAGTATTTT. The rearrangement uses TRBV4-1 and TRBJ2-3, with D tentatively TRBD2 (6 bases). The V and J ends lost 3 bases and 4 bases respectively, with 20 bases between them. CDR1 and CDR2 (germline): MGHRA, YSYEKL. This CDR3 contains 17 residues.